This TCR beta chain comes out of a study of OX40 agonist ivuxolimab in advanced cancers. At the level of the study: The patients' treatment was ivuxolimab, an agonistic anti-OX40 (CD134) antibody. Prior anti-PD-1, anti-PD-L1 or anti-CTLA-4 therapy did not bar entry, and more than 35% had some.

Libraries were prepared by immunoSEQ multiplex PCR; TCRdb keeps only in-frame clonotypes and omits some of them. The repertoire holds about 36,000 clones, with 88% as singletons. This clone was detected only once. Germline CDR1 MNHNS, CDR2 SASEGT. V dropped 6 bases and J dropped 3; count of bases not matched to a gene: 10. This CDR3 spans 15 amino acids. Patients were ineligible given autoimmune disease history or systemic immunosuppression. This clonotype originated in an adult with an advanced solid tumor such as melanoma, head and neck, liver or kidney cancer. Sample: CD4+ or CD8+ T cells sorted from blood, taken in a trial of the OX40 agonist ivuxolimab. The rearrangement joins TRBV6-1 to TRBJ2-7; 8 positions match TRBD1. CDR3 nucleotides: TGTGCCAGCAGCCCCCTGGCGACAGGGGTCTACGAGCAGTACTTC. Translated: CASSPLATGVYEQYF.